This T cell receptor beta chain was found in a study of T cells after yellow fever vaccination. Background on the study: Preparation used SMART-Seq v4 Ultra Low Input for the low-cell-number fractions.

This CDR3 has 17 residues. From germline, CDR1 is SGHNT and CDR2 YYREEE (reference sequence). Deletions cut 5 bases from V and 5 bases from J, with 25 bases between. In TCRdb, the 5' RACE reads were re-called with MiXCR into one record per CDR3 protein. Among a few hundred thousand distinct CDR3 sequences listed, 15% to 20% were seen once. In its sample, this clonotype was seen a few times. This clonotype was obtained from a young man who received the YFV17D yellow fever vaccine. V is TRBV5-4 and J is TRBJ2-5, with D perhaps being TRBD1 or TRBD2 (6 bases each). Sample: PBMCs, taken 15 days after the yellow fever booster vaccination. This CDR3 reads CASRGASSGVLGETQYF. The CDR3, as DNA: TGTGCCAGCAGGGGGGCGTCTTCGGGAGTACTAGGGGAGACCCAGTACTTC. The entire variable domain, with the rest obtained from reference TRBV5-4 and TRBJ2-5, is as follows: ETGVTQSPTHLIKTRGQQVTLRCSSQSGHNTVSWYQQALGQGPQFIFQYYREEENGRGNFPPRFSGLQFPNYSSELNVNALELDDSALYLCASRGASSGVLGETQYFGPGTRLLVL.